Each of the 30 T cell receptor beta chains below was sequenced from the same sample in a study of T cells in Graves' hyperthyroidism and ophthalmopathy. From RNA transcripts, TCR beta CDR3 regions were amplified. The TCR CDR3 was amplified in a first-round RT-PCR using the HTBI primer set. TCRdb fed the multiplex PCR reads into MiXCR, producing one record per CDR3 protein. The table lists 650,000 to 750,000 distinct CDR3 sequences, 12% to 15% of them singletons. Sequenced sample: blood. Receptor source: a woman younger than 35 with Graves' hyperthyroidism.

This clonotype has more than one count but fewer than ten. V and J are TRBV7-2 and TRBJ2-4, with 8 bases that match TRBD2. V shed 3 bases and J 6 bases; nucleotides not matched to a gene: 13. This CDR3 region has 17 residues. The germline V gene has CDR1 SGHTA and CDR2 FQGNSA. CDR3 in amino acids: CASSLVRSGGSVNIQYF. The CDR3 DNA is TGTGCCAGCAGCTTGGTCAGGTCGGGAGGGAGTGTAAACATTCAGTACTTC.

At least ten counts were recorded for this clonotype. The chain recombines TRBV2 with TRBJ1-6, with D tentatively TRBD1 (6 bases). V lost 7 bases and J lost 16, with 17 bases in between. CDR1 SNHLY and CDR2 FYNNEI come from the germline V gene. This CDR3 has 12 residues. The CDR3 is CASTRRGGTLHF. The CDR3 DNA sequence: TGTGCCAGCACTCGAAGGGGGGGCACACTCCACTTT.

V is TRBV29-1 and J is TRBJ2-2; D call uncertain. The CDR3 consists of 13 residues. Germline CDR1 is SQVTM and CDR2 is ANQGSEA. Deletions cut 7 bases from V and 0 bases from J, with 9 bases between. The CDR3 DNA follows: TGCAGCGCTGCGGCCCCGAACACCGGGGAGCTGTTTTTT. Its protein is CSAAAPNTGELFF.

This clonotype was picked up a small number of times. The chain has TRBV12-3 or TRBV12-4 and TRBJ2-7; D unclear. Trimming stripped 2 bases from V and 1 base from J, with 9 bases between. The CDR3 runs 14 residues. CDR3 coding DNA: TGTGCCAGCAGTTTATTCGTCTCTTCCTACGAGCAGTACTTC. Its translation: CASSLFVSSYEQYF.

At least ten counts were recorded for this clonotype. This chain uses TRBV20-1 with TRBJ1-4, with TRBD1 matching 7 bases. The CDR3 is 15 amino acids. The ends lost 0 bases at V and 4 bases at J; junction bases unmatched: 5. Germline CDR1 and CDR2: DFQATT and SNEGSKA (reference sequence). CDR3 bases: TGCAGTGCTAGAGAAATGACAGGGCATAATGAAAAACTGTTTTTT. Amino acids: CSAREMTGHNEKLFF.

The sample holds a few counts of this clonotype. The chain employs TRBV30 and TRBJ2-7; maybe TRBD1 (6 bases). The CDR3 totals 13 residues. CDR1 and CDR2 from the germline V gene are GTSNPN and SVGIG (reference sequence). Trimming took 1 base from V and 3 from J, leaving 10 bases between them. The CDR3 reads CAWSAGVGYEQYF. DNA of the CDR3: TGTGCCTGGAGTGCAGGGGTAGGCTACGAGCAGTACTTC.

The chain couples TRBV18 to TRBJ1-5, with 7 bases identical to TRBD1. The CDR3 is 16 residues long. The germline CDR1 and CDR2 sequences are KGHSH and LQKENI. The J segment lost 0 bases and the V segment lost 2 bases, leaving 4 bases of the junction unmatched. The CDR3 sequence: CASSPSGGDSNQPQHF. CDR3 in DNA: TGTGCCAGCTCACCATCAGGGGGGGATAGCAATCAGCCCCAGCATTTT.

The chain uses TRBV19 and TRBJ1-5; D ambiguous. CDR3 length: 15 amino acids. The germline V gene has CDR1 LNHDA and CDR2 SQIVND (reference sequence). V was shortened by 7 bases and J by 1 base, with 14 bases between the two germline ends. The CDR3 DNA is TGTGCCAGTATGATTGGGCACCCAAGCAATCAGCCCCAGCATTTT. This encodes CASMIGHPSNQPQHF.

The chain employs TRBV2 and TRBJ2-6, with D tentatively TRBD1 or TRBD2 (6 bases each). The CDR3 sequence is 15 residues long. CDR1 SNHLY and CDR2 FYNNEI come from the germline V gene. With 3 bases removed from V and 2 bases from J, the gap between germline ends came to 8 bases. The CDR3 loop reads CASSEGGPGANVLTF. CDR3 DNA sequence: TGTGCCAGCAGTGAGGGGGGCCCTGGGGCCAACGTCCTGACTTTC.

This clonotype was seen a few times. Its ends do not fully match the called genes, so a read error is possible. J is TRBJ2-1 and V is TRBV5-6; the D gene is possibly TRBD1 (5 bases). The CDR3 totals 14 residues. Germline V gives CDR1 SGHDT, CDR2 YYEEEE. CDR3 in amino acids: CVSSLWGSYNEQFF. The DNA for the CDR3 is TGTGTCAGCAGCTTGTGGGGCAGCTATAATGAGCAGTTCTTC.

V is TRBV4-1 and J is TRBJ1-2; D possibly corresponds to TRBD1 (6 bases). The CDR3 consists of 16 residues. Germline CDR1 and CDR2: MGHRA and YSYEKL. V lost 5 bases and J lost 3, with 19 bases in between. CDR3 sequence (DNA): TGCGCCAGCAGCAGTGGGGGCAAAAGGAATGACTATGGCTACACCTTC. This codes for CASSSGGKRNDYGYTF.

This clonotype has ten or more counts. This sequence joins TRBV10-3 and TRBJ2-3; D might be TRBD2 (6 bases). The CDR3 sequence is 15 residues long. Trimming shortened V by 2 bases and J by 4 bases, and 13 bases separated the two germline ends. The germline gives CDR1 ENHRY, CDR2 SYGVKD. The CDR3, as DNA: TGTGCCATCAGTGAGCCGGGAGCGAGCGCAGATACGCAGTATTTT. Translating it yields CAISEPGASADTQYF.

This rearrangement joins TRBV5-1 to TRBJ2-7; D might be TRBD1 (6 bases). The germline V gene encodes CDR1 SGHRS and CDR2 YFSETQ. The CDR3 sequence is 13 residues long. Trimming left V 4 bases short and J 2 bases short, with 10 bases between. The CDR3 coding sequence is TGCGCCAGCAGCATCCGGGACACCTACGAGCAGTACTTC. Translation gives CASSIRDTYEQYF.

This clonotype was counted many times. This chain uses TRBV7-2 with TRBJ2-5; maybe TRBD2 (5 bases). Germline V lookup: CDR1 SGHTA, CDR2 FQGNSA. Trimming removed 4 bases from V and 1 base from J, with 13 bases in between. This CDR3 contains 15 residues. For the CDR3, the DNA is TGTGCCAGCAGCTCCCAACAGCGGACCCAAGAGACCCAGTACTTC. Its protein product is CASSSQQRTQETQYF. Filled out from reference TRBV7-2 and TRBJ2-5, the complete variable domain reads GAGVSQSPSNKVTEKGKDVELRCDPISGHTALYWYRQSLGQGLEFLIYFQGNSAPDKSGLPSDRFSAERTGGSVSTLTIQRTQQEDSAVYLCASSSQQRTQETQYFGPGTRLLVL.

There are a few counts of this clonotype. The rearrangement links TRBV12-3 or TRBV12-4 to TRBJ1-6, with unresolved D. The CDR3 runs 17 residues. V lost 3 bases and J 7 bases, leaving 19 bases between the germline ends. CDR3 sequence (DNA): TGTGCCAGCAGTTTGTCTCCGGGGTTCCACGGCAATTCACCCCTCCACTTT. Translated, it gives CASSLSPGFHGNSPLHF.

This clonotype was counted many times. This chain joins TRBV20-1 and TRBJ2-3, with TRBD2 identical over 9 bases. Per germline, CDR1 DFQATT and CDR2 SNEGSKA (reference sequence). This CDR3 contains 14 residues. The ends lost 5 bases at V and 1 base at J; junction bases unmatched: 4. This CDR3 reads CSAVGLARTDTQYF. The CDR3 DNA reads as TGCAGTGCTGTGGGACTAGCCCGCACAGATACGCAGTATTTT.

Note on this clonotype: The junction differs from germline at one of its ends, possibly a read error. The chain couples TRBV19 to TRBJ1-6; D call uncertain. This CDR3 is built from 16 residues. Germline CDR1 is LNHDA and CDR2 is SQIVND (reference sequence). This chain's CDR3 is CASSTLSGYDNSPFHF. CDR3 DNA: TGTGCCAGTAGTACCCTCTCCGGGTATGATAATTCACCCTTCCACTTT. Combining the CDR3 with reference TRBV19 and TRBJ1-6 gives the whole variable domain DGGITQSPKYLFRKEGQNVTLSCEQNLNHDAMYWYRQDPGQGLRLIYYSQIVNDFQKGDIAEGYSVSREKKESFPLTVTSAQKNPTAFYLCASSTLSGYDNSPFHFGNGTRLTVT.

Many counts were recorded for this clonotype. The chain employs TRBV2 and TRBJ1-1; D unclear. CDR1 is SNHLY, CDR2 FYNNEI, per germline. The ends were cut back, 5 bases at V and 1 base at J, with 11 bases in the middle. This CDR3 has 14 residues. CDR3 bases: TGTGCCAGCAGTCTGTACAACTCGAACACTGAAGCTTTCTTT. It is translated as CASSLYNSNTEAFF.

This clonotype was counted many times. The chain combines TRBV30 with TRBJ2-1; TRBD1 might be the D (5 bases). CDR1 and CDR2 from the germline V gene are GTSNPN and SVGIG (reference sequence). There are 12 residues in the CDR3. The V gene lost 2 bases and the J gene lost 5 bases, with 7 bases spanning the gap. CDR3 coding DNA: TGTGCCTGGAGTAGGGGTAACAATGAGCAGTTCTTC. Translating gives CAWSRGNNEQFF.

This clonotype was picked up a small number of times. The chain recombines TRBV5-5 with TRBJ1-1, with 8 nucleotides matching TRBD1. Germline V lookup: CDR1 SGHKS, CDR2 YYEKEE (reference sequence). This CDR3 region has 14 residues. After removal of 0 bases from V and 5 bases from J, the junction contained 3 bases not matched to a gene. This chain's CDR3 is CASSLGTGMTEAFF. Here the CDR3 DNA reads TGTGCCAGCAGCTTGGGGACAGGGATGACTGAAGCTTTCTTT.

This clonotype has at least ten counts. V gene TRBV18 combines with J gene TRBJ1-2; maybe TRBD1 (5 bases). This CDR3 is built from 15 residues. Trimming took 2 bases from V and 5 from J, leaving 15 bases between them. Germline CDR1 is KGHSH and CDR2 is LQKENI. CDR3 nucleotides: TGTGCCAGCTCACCAACCGGAGGGGAGCGTTATGGCTACACCTTC. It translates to CASSPTGGERYGYTF.

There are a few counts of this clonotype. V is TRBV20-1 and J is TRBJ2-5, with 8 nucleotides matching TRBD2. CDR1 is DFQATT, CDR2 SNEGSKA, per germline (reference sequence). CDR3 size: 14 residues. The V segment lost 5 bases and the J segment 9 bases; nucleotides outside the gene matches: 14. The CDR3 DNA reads TGCAGTGCTTTAGCGGGAATGCCATATGCGGCCCAGTACTTC. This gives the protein CSALAGMPYAAQYF.

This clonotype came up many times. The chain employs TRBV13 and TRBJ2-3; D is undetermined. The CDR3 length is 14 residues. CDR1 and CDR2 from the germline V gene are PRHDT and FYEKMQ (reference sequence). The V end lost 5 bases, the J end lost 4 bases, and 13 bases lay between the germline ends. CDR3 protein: CASSKRMTADTQYF. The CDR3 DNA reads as TGTGCCAGCAGCAAAAGGATGACCGCAGATACGCAGTATTTT.

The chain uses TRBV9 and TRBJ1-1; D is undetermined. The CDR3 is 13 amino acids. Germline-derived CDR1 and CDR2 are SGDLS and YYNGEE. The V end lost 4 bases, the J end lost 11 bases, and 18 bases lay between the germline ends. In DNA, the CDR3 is TGTGCCAGCAGCTCCAAAGGCCCCTCGGGCGCTTTCTTT. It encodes CASSSKGPSGAFF.

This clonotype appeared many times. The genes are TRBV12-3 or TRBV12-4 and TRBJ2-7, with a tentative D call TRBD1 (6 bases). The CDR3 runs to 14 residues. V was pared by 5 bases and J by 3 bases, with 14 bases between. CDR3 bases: TGTGCCAGCAGTCCCCGGACAGTGTTCTACGAGCAGTACTTC. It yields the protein CASSPRTVFYEQYF.

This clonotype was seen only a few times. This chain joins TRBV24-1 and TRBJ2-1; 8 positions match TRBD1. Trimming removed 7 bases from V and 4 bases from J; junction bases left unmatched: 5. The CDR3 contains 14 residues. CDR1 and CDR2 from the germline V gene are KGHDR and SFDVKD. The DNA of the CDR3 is TGTGCCACCAGGGGGGACAGGACTTACAATGAGCAGTTCTTC. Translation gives CATRGDRTYNEQFF.

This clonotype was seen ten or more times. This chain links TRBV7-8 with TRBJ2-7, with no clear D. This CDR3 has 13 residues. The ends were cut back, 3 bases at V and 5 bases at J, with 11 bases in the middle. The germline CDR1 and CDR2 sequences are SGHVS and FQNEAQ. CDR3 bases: TGTGCCAGCAGCTTCGAGGCCTGGGACGAGCAGTACTTC. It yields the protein CASSFEAWDEQYF. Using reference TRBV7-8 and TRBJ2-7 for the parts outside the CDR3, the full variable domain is GAGVSQSPRYKVAKRGQDVALRCDPISGHVSLFWYQQALGQGPEFLTYFQNEAQLDKSGLPSDRFFAERPEGSVSTLKIQRTQQEDSAVYLCASSFEAWDEQYFGPGTRLTVT.

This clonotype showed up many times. The CDR3 loop reads CASTGDREGEAFF. The CDR3 DNA reads as TGTGCCAGCACTGGGGACAGGGAAGGTGAAGCTTTCTTT. V and J are TRBV2 and TRBJ1-1, with TRBD1 matching over 9 bases. V shed 7 bases and J 7 bases; nucleotides not matched to a gene: 7. The germline CDR1 and CDR2 sequences are SNHLY and FYNNEI. The CDR3 is 13 amino acids.

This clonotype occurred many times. The CDR3 sequence is CASSYSQLGQETQYF. In nucleotides, the CDR3 is TGTGCCAGCAGTTACTCGCAGCTGGGCCAAGAGACCCAGTACTTC. The chain combines TRBV6-5 with TRBJ2-5; no definite D call. Germline assignment: CDR1 MNHEY and CDR2 SVGAGI. V was shortened by 0 bases and J by 1 base, with 9 bases between the two germline ends. This CDR3 region has 15 residues.

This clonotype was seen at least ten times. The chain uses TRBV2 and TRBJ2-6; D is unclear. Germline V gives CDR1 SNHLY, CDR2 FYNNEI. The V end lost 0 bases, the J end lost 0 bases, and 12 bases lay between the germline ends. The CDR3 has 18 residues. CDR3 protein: CASSEALQGRSGANVLTF. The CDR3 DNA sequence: TGTGCCAGCAGTGAAGCTCTTCAAGGGCGCTCTGGGGCCAACGTCCTGACTTTC.